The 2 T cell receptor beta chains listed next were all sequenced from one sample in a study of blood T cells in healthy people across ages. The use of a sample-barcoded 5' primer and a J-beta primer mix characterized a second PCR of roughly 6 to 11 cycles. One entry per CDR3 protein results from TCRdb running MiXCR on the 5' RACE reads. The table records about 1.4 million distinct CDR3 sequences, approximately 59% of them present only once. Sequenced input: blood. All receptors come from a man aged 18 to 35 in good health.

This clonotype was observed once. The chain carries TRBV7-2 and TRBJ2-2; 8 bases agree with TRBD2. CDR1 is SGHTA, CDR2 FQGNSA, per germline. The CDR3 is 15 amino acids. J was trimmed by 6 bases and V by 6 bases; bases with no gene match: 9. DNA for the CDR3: TGTGCCAGCAGGGTTCGCACTAGCGGACCCGGGGAGCTGTTTTTT. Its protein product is CASRVRTSGPGELFF.

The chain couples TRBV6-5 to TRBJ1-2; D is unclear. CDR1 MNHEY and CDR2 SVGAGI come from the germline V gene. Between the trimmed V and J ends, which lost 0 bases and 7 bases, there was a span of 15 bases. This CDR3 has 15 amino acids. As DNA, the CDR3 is TGTGCCAGCAGTTACTCGAAACAGAGGCCCGGTGGCTACACCTTC. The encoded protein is CASSYSKQRPGGYTF.